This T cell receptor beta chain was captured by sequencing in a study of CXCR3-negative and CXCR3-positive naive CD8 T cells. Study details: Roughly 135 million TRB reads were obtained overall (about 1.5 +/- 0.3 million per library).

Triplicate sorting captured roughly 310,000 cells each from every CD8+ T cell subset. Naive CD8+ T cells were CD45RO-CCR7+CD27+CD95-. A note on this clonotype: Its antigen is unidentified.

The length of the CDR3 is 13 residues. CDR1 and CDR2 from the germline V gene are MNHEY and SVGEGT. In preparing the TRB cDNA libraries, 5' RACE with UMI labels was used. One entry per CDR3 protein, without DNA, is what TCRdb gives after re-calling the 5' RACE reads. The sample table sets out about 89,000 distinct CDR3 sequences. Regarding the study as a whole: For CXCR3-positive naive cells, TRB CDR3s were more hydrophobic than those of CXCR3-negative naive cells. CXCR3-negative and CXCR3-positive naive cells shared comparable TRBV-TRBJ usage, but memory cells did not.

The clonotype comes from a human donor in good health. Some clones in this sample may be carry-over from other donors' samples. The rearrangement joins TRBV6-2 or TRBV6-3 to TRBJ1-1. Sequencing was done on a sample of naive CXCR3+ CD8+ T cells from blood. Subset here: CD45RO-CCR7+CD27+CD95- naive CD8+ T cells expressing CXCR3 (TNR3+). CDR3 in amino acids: CASSYRTATEAFF.